The rows below give T cell receptor beta chains drawn from one sample of a study of blood T cell repertoires in COVID-19. The table came from immunoSEQ multiplex PCR; TCRdb's copy has only in-frame clones and leaves some out. The sample consists of roughly 15,000 clones, over 75% of them appearing once. Sequencing was carried out using peripheral blood. The receptors were gathered from a woman in her seventies with active COVID-19. The CDR3 runs from the conserved cysteine through the conserved F or W. D genes are given only for firm matches. Size is stated for part of the rows, as once, few or many counts, or as a class when the clone is expanded.

V gene	D gene	clone size	J gene	CDR3 DNA	CDR3 protein
TRBV9	.	.	TRBJ1-1	TGTGCCAGCAGCCCCGACGGGAAGGTAGTCACTGAAGCTTTCTTT	CASSPDGKVVTEAFF
TRBV20-1	.	few	TRBJ2-5	TGCAGTGCTAGTGACGGGGTCCGGACCCAGTACTTC	CSASDGVRTQYF
TRBV9	.	.	TRBJ2-7	TGTGCCAGCAGCCCACGAGGAGGGCAAGGAAAGCAGTACTTC	CASSPRGGQGKQYF
TRBV27	TRBD1	few	TRBJ2-7	TGTGCCAGCAATAGGGACAGGGTCTACGAGCAGTACTTC	CASNRDRVYEQYF
TRBV9	TRBD1	.	TRBJ1-1	TGTGCCAGCAGCGTATCAGGGGGGAACACTGAAGCTTTCTTT	CASSVSGGNTEAFF
TRBV6-5	TRBD1	.	TRBJ2-3	TGTGCCAGCACCTCCGGGACAGGCCGGACAGATACGCAGTATTTT	CASTSGTGRTDTQYF
TRBV5-1	.	.	TRBJ1-1	TGCGCCAGCAGCTTGGCAGGGCCAGTCACTGAAGCTTTCTTT	CASSLAGPVTEAFF
TRBV10-3	.	once	TRBJ2-7	TGTGCCATCAGTCAAGCGGGTAGCTCCTACGAGCAGTACTTC	CAISQAGSSYEQYF
TRBV19	TRBD2	.	TRBJ2-1	TGTGCCAGTACTGGGACGACTAGCGGGAAAGTCAATGAGCAGTTCTTC	CASTGTTSGKVNEQFF
TRBV28	.	.	TRBJ2-7	TGTGCCAGCAGGTTCAGACAGGTCTACGAGCAGTACTTC	CASRFRQVYEQYF
TRBV24-1	TRBD2	.	TRBJ2-1	TGTGCCACCAGTGAAGCGGGGGACTACAATGAGCAGTTCTTC	CATSEAGDYNEQFF
TRBV7-3	.	.	TRBJ2-1	TGTGCCAGCGGCATATACAATGAGCAGTTCTTC	CASGIYNEQFF
TRBV5-1	.	.	TRBJ1-4	TGCGCCAGCAGCCACTACAGGGCTACTAATGAAAAACTGTTTTTT	CASSHYRATNEKLFF
TRBV19	.	.	TRBJ1-5	TGTGCCAGTAGTCCCCAACAGGGCAATCAGCCCCAGCATTTT	CASSPQQGNQPQHF
TRBV6-1	TRBD1	.	TRBJ2-5	TGTGCCAGCAGTGGATTAACCGGGACAGAGCAAGAGACCCAGTACTTC	CASSGLTGTEQETQYF
TRBV27	.	.	TRBJ1-2	TGTGCCAGCAGTCCACGACAGGCCCATGGCTACACCTTC	CASSPRQAHGYTF
TRBV11-3	TRBD2	.	TRBJ2-1	TGTGCCAGCAGCATCGATTGGGCGGGAGGGTTGTTCTTC	CASSIDWAGGLFF
TRBV29-1	TRBD1	.	TRBJ1-2	TGCAGCGTCGGGGACAGCAACTATGGCTACACCTTC	CSVGDSNYGYTF
TRBV28	TRBD2	.	TRBJ2-5	TGTGCCAGCACCAAACCCGCTAGCGGGAGGGCTAAAGGGACCCAGTACTTC	CASTKPASGRAKGTQYF
TRBV28	.	.	TRBJ1-5	TGTGCCAGCAGCAGTGACTGGAATCAGCCCCAGCATTTT	CASSSDWNQPQHF
TRBV19	.	.	TRBJ1-2	TGTGCCAGTAGTATCGAGGGTCCTAGGTATGGCTACACCTTC	CASSIEGPRYGYTF
TRBV10-3	TRBD1	.	TRBJ2-1	TGTGCCATCAGCCGACAGGGCCTGAAAGGGAGCTCCTACAATGAGCAGTTCTTC	CAISRQGLKGSSYNEQFF
TRBV9	.	few	TRBJ1-4	TGTGCCAGCAGCGTAACAGCCTATAATGAAAAACTGTTTTTT	CASSVTAYNEKLFF
TRBV10-3	.	once	TRBJ2-3	TGTGCCATCAGGGGGACATTTAGCACAGATACGCAGTATTTT	CAIRGTFSTDTQYF
TRBV27	.	.	TRBJ2-2	TGTGCCAGCAGTCCCTCCTCGGGGAACACCGGGGAGCTGTTTTTT	CASSPSSGNTGELFF
TRBV7-2	TRBD1	.	TRBJ2-1	TGTGCCAGCAGCGGAGCGAGGGGGCTGGATGAGCAGTTCTTC	CASSGARGLDEQFF
TRBV2	.	.	TRBJ2-1	TGTGCCAGCAGTGGAGTGGACTGGAACTCCGCACACAATGAGCAGTTCTTC	CASSGVDWNSAHNEQFF
TRBV9	TRBD2	.	TRBJ2-3	TGTGCCAGCAGCTTCCGAGGACTAGCGGGAGATACGGATACGCAGTATTTT	CASSFRGLAGDTDTQYF
TRBV7-9	TRBD1	.	TRBJ1-1	TGTGCCAGCAGCACCATGGACAGGGCCGCTGAAGCTTTCTTT	CASSTMDRAAEAFF
TRBV27	TRBD1	few	TRBJ1-2	TGTGCCAGCAGTTTAAGGAGTGGGACAGGCCCCTATGGCTACACCTTC	CASSLRSGTGPYGYTF
TRBV7-9	TRBD1	.	TRBJ2-7	TGTGCCAGCAGCGCCGACCCTGGACAGGGCACCTACGAGCAGTACTTC	CASSADPGQGTYEQYF
TRBV19	TRBD1	.	TRBJ1-1	TGTGCCAGTAGTCTCAGGACAGGGCAGGGCACTGAAGCTTTCTTT	CASSLRTGQGTEAFF
TRBV6-6	.	.	TRBJ1-1	TGTGCCAGCAGTTCCAGGGTAACTGAAGCTTTCTTT	CASSSRVTEAFF
TRBV9	.	.	TRBJ2-3	TGTGCCAGCAGCGTAGTTCCCCTTGCGGATACGCAGTATTTT	CASSVVPLADTQYF
TRBV5-6	TRBD1	.	TRBJ1-5	TGTGCCAGCAGCTTGGGGACAGGGTTAAAACATCAGCCCCAGCATTTT	CASSLGTGLKHQPQHF
TRBV5-1	.	.	TRBJ2-2	TGCGCCAGCAGCTTGGAAGGCAGGGTCTCCACCGGGGAGCTGTTTTTT	CASSLEGRVSTGELFF
TRBV27	.	once	TRBJ1-4	TGTGCCAGCAGTTTCCGGGGTTCGGCTAATGAAAAACTGTTTTTT	CASSFRGSANEKLFF
TRBV20-1	.	.	TRBJ2-7	TGCAGTGCTAGTGGGCAGGTACGGAACGAGCAGTACTTC	CSASGQVRNEQYF
TRBV5-4	TRBD1	.	TRBJ1-2	TGTGCCAGCAGCGACCGGGACAGGGGGTCAGGGTTGGGCTACACCTTC	CASSDRDRGSGLGYTF
TRBV25-1	TRBD2	.	TRBJ2-5	TGTGCCAGCAGTGCGGGGACTAGCGGGAGACAAGAGACCCAGTACTTC	CASSAGTSGRQETQYF
TRBV2	TRBD2	.	TRBJ2-7	TGTGCCAGCAGACTAGCGGGATTATACGAGCAGTACTTC	CASRLAGLYEQYF
TRBV7-8	.	.	TRBJ2-2	TGTGCCAGCAGCTTAAATTTGGGTCGGGCGAACACCGGGGAGCTGTTTTTT	CASSLNLGRANTGELFF
TRBV18	TRBD2	.	TRBJ2-7	TGTGCCAGCTCGCCCACTAGCGGCCGGGGGGGAGAGCAGTACTTC	CASSPTSGRGGEQYF
TRBV7-2	TRBD2	.	TRBJ2-7	TGTGCCAGCAGCCCGGGACTAGCGGGGCCCCCCTCCTACGAGCAGTACTTC	CASSPGLAGPPSYEQYF
TRBV9	.	.	TRBJ2-7	TGTGCCAGCAGCGTAGAAGCGGCGGTAGGCTCCTACGAGCAGTACTTC	CASSVEAAVGSYEQYF
TRBV28	.	.	TRBJ2-2	TGTGCCAGCAGTTTATCGTTAACCGGGGAGCTGTTTTTT	CASSLSLTGELFF
TRBV6-2/TRBV6-3	TRBD2	.	TRBJ2-7	TGTGCCAGCAGTTACTCGAAGACTAGCCCGACCTACGAGCAGTACTTC	CASSYSKTSPTYEQYF
TRBV5-1	.	.	TRBJ2-5	TGCGCCAGCAGCTTGAGAGGGTTATCGTACCAAGAGACCCAGTACTTC	CASSLRGLSYQETQYF
TRBV4-1	.	once	TRBJ2-1	TGCGCCAGCAGGTGGGGGCCGAGCTCCTACAATGAGCAGTTCTTC	CASRWGPSSYNEQFF